The rows below give T cell receptor beta chains drawn from one sample of a study of OX40 agonist ivuxolimab in advanced cancers. Clones were sequenced by immunoSEQ multiplex PCR, and TCRdb holds only the in-frame ones, with some missing. The sample has about 10,000 clones, about 79% seen once. The source material was CD4+ or CD8+ T cells sorted from blood, sampled in a trial of the OX40 agonist ivuxolimab. The receptors come from an adult with an advanced solid tumor such as melanoma, head and neck, liver or kidney cancer. Both conserved end residues are part of each CDR3. Each record gives: V gene, J gene, CDR3 protein.

V gene: TRBV5-4
J gene: TRBJ2-1
CDR3 protein: CASRQVGLSSYNEQFF

V gene: TRBV7-9
J gene: TRBJ2-2
CDR3 protein: CASSLESGELFF

V gene: TRBV27
J gene: TRBJ1-5
CDR3 protein: CASSLGPVGYNQPQHF

V gene: TRBV21-1
J gene: TRBJ1-5
CDR3 protein: CASSPRGQPQHF

V gene: TRBV7-8
J gene: TRBJ2-3
CDR3 protein: CASSAGTSGLLSTDTQYF

V gene: TRBV7-6
J gene: TRBJ2-5
CDR3 protein: CASSLARRYGQEETQYF

V gene: TRBV7-6
J gene: TRBJ1-6
CDR3 protein: CASSLETGINSPLHF

V gene: TRBV29-1
J gene: TRBJ1-2
CDR3 protein: CSVSMKTAGVNYGYTF

V gene: TRBV4-1
J gene: TRBJ2-7
CDR3 protein: CASSQGPEQYF

V gene: TRBV4-1
J gene: TRBJ1-5
CDR3 protein: CASSQEVSQSNQPQHF

V gene: TRBV30
J gene: TRBJ2-7
CDR3 protein: CAFLGTSGGPGEQYF

V gene: TRBV2
J gene: TRBJ2-2
CDR3 protein: CASRGGSDTGELFF

V gene: TRBV27
J gene: TRBJ2-1
CDR3 protein: CASSPLAGGQDEQFF

V gene: TRBV23-1
J gene: TRBJ2-7
CDR3 protein: CASSQKGAYEQYF

V gene: TRBV7-9
J gene: TRBJ2-1
CDR3 protein: CASSLSQGLDNEQFF

V gene: TRBV19
J gene: TRBJ1-3
CDR3 protein: CATGQGNTIYF

V gene: TRBV7-9
J gene: TRBJ2-1
CDR3 protein: CASSFFPRGGRNEQFF

V gene: TRBV7-8
J gene: TRBJ2-7
CDR3 protein: CASRPGWEYEQYF

V gene: TRBV5-5
J gene: TRBJ1-1
CDR3 protein: CASSSGPKDMAFF

V gene: TRBV7-9
J gene: TRBJ1-4
CDR3 protein: CASSKRQGGEKLFF

V gene: TRBV7-6
J gene: TRBJ1-1
CDR3 protein: CASSRPGLREAFF

V gene: TRBV13
J gene: TRBJ2-1
CDR3 protein: CASSPWVAGGSSYNEQFF

V gene: TRBV9
J gene: TRBJ1-5
CDR3 protein: CASSDQGVVNQPQHF